These 25 T cell receptor beta chains came from one sample sequenced in a study of T cells after yellow fever vaccination. TCRdb reanalysed the 5' RACE reads using MiXCR and keeps one entry per CDR3 protein. The data contain about 550,000 distinct CDR3 sequences, about 19% of them seen just once; the ten biggest clones take up about 13%. The sample was PBMCs, taken 15 days after the yellow fever booster vaccination. Receptors originate from a man younger than 40 who received the YFV17D yellow fever vaccine.

This clonotype has a handful of counts. This chain uses TRBV2 with TRBJ2-5, with D perhaps assigned TRBD1 or TRBD2 (7 bases each). The CDR3 is 12 amino acids. Trimming took 11 bases from V and 4 from J, leaving 14 bases between them. Per germline, CDR1 SNHLY and CDR2 FYNNEI. The CDR3 sequence is CAEGGGGETQYF. In DNA, the CDR3 is TGTGCCGAGGGAGGGGGCGGAGAGACCCAGTACTTC.

This clonotype has a handful of counts. This chain joins TRBV12-3 or TRBV12-4 and TRBJ1-2, with no clear D. The V end lost 2 bases, the J end lost 4 bases, and 8 bases lay between the germline ends. The CDR3 extends over 13 amino acids. The DNA of the CDR3 is TGTGCCAGCAGTTTAAGGCGGGGCTATGGCTACACCTTC. Its translation: CASSLRRGYGYTF.

This clonotype came up a few times. The CDR3 DNA reads as TGTGCCAGCAGCTTATATGCTAGCGCCAATGAGCAGTTCTTC. Protein product: CASSLYASANEQFF. The gene calls are TRBV7-2 and TRBJ2-1; D may be TRBD2 (6 bases). V gave up 2 bases and J gave up 6 bases, with 11 bases separating them. The CDR3 extends over 14 amino acids. From germline, CDR1 is SGHTA and CDR2 FQGNSA.

This chain links TRBV5-6 with TRBJ2-3; D perhaps matches TRBD1 (5 bases). Germline V lookup: CDR1 SGHDT, CDR2 YYEEEE. The CDR3 spans 13 residues. V was clipped by 1 base and J by 6 bases, with 9 bases between them. The CDR3 DNA reads TGTGCCAGCAGCTTGCAGGGTGGCGATACGCAGTATTTT. Encoded protein: CASSLQGGDTQYF.

The chain uses TRBV11-2 and TRBJ2-1; 7 positions match TRBD1. Germline V lookup: CDR1 SGHAT, CDR2 FQNNGV. V shed 0 bases, J shed 15 bases, and the junction held 14 bases outside the gene matches. This CDR3 comprises 15 residues. The DNA for the CDR3 is TGTGCCAGCAGCTTAGAAGGGGGCGTAGGGTCTGTTCTGTTCTTC. Its protein product is CASSLEGGVGSVLFF. The full variable domain, completed using reference TRBV11-2 and TRBJ2-1, is EAGVAQSPRYKIIEKRQSVAFWCNPISGHATLYWYQQILGQGPKLLIQFQNNGVVDDSQLPKDRFSAERLKGVDSTLKIQPAKLEDSAVYLCASSLEGGVGSVLFFGPGTRLTVL.

The chain employs TRBV7-9 and TRBJ2-4; the D gene is possibly TRBD1 (6 bases). Looked up from germline, CDR1 is SEHNR and CDR2 is FQNEAQ (reference sequence). The length of the CDR3 is 16 residues. Trimming took off 5 bases at V and 0 bases at J, with 14 bases between the two ends. The CDR3 bases are TGTGCCAGCAGCCCCCAGGGGCTTCAAGCCAAAAACATTCAGTACTTC. Translation gives CASSPQGLQAKNIQYF.

The J gene is TRBJ1-2, the V gene TRBV27; 7 bases align to TRBD1. This CDR3 has 13 residues. V lost 4 bases, J lost 3 bases, and 2 bases stayed unmatched. The germline V gene has CDR1 MNHEY and CDR2 SMNVEV (reference sequence). The CDR3 sequence is CASSYRGDYGYTF. DNA of the CDR3: TGTGCCAGCAGTTACAGGGGTGACTATGGCTACACCTTC.

This sequence joins TRBV6-5 and TRBJ2-5; TRBD2 matches at 11 bases. J was trimmed by 2 bases and V by 0 bases; bases with no gene match: 11. CDR1 MNHEY and CDR2 SVGAGI come from the germline V gene. The CDR3 covers 19 residues. CDR3 loop: CASSYSSVSGRAAQETQYF. For the CDR3, the DNA is TGTGCCAGCAGTTACTCCTCCGTTAGCGGGAGGGCCGCTCAAGAGACCCAGTACTTC.

This clonotype has a single count. The chain employs TRBV9 and TRBJ1-1; D not certain. Germline V gene data show CDR1 as SGDLS and CDR2 as YYNGEE. Trimming pared 4 bases from V and 3 bases from J, leaving 10 bases between. The CDR3 covers 13 residues. The CDR3 region is CASSLLYDTEAFF. The DNA of the CDR3 is TGTGCCAGCAGCCTCCTTTACGACACTGAAGCTTTCTTT. The full variable domain, completed using reference TRBV9 and TRBJ1-1, is DSGVTQTPKHLITATGQRVTLRCSPRSGDLSVYWYQQSLDQGLQFLIQYYNGEERAKGNILERFSAQQFPDLHSELNLSSLELGDSALYFCASSLLYDTEAFFGQGTRLTVV.

The V call is TRBV5-6, the J call TRBJ2-7, with TRBD2 as a possible D gene (5 bases). V shed 0 bases and J shed 11 bases, with 15 bases lying between them. The CDR3 has 13 amino acids. Germline values: CDR1 SGHDT, CDR2 YYEEEE. CDR3 DNA sequence: TGTGCCAGCAGCTTGGATTTGGGGAGATTGAAGTACTTC. Its translation: CASSLDLGRLKYF.

The chain carries TRBV4-3 and TRBJ2-3, with D possibly matching TRBD2 (6 bases). The CDR3 covers 17 residues. Trimming stripped 4 bases from V and 1 base from J, with 18 bases between. CDR1 and CDR2 from the germline V gene are LGHNA and YSLEER. CDR3: CASSPSWGDRGTDTQYF. The CDR3 DNA reads TGCGCCAGCAGCCCCTCGTGGGGGGATCGGGGCACAGATACGCAGTATTTT.

This clonotype appeared a single time. The junction departs from germline at one end; a sequencing error may be responsible. This chain links TRBV20-1 with TRBJ2-1, with 14 bases matching TRBD2. There are 16 residues in the CDR3. Germline CDR1 is DFQATT and CDR2 is SNEGSKA (reference sequence). DNA of the CDR3: TGCTGTGCTAGTTCGGCCGGGACTAGCGGGAGTAGGGAGCAGTTCTTC. Its translation is CCASSAGTSGSREQFF.

Many counts were recorded for this clonotype. The chain uses TRBV3-1 and TRBJ2-1; D not resolved. This CDR3 is built from 15 residues. In germline, CDR1 is LGHDT, CDR2 YNNKEL (reference sequence). The germline V and J ends were trimmed by 0 bases and 9 bases, with 15 bases remaining between them. CDR3 sequence (DNA): TGTGCCAGCAGCCAAGAGGATCCCGCGAGGCGTGAGCAGTTCTTC. Translated, it gives CASSQEDPARREQFF.

The chain has TRBV4-3 and TRBJ2-1; 12 bases line up with TRBD2. Germline CDR1 reads LGHNA; CDR2 reads YSLEER. CDR3 length: 16 amino acids. V was clipped by 0 bases and J by 9 bases; unmatched bases: 6. As DNA, the CDR3 is TGCGCCAGCAGCCAAGAAAGACTAGCGGGAGATGGTGAGCAGTTCTTC. It codes for CASSQERLAGDGEQFF.

CDR3 sequence: CAPHRTGDINEQYF. Here the CDR3 DNA reads TGTGCCCCCCACCGGACAGGGGATATCAACGAGCAGTACTTC. The V call is TRBV15, the J call TRBJ2-7; TRBD1 aligns across 9 bases. Germline CDR1 is LNHNV and CDR2 is YYDKDF (reference sequence). The V gene end was trimmed by 11 bases and the J gene end by 5 bases; junction bases not matched to a gene: 13. This CDR3 is built from 14 residues.

This clonotype was seen a few times. V is TRBV30 and J is TRBJ2-3; tentative D call: TRBD1 (7 bases). In germline, CDR1 is GTSNPN, CDR2 SVGIG (reference sequence). V was clipped by 4 bases and J by 4 bases, with 15 bases between them. The CDR3 totals 14 residues. The CDR3 bases are TGTGCCTGGATTGCACAGGGGAGGCCAGATACGCAGTATTTT. This codes for CAWIAQGRPDTQYF. The whole variable domain, filled in from reference TRBV30 and TRBJ2-3, reads SQTIHQWPATLVQPVGSPLSLECTVEGTSNPNLYWYRQAAGRGLQLLFYSVGIGQISSEVPQNLSASRPQDRQFILSSKKLLLSDSGFYLCAWIAQGRPDTQYFGPGTRLTVL.

The V call is TRBV29-1, the J call TRBJ1-5; D unclear. The V gene lost 2 bases and the J gene lost 1 base, with 6 bases spanning the gap. This CDR3 region has 13 residues. The germline V gene has CDR1 SQVTM and CDR2 ANQGSEA. This CDR3 is CSVEYSSNQPQHF. The CDR3, as DNA: TGCAGCGTTGAATACTCAAGCAATCAGCCCCAGCATTTT. Looking up the rest from reference TRBV29-1 and TRBJ1-5 gives the full variable domain: SAVISQKPSRDICQRGTSLTIQCQVDSQVTMMFWYRQQPGQSLTLIATANQGSEATYESGFVIDKFPISRPNLTFSTLTVSNMSPEDSSIYLCSVEYSSNQPQHFGDGTRLSIL.

This clonotype appeared a few times. The CDR3 is CASSLPGLGNTEAFF. The CDR3 bases are TGTGCCAGCAGTTTGCCGGGACTTGGGAACACTGAAGCTTTCTTT. The rearrangement joins TRBV28 to TRBJ1-1, with D perhaps TRBD1 (5 bases). The V and J ends lost 3 bases and 1 base respectively, with 12 bases between them. This CDR3 contains 15 residues. Germline loops: CDR1 MDHEN, CDR2 SYDVKM.

J is TRBJ2-5 and V is TRBV4-3; 7 positions agree with TRBD2. CDR1 and CDR2 (germline): LGHNA, YSLEER. The CDR3 contains 16 residues. J lost 4 bases, V lost 0 bases, and 8 bases had no gene match. The CDR3 reads CASSQEGGSGVETQYF. The DNA of the CDR3 is TGCGCCAGCAGCCAAGAGGGCGGGAGTGGGGTAGAGACCCAGTACTTC.

This clonotype was picked up a small number of times. The chain recombines TRBV9 with TRBJ2-4, with no clear D. The CDR3 has 14 amino acids. Trimming shortened V by 0 bases and J by 9 bases, and 13 bases separated the two germline ends. CDR1 and CDR2 (germline): SGDLS, YYNGEE. This chain's CDR3 is CASSVGPTGGIQYF. The CDR3 DNA reads as TGTGCCAGCAGCGTAGGTCCGACGGGCGGCATTCAGTACTTC.

This clonotype was counted only a few times. The rearrangement joins TRBV12-3 or TRBV12-4 to TRBJ2-1; TRBD1 aligns across 9 bases. V was pared by 3 bases and J by 3 bases, with 3 bases of the junction left unmatched. The CDR3 has 15 residues. The CDR3 DNA sequence: TGTGCCAGCAGTTTCGACAGGGGGGTCTACAATGAGCAGTTCTTC. Translation: CASSFDRGVYNEQFF.

This clonotype was seen a few times. The chain employs TRBV11-2 and TRBJ2-1, with TRBD2 matching over 7 bases. Germline CDR1 SGHAT, CDR2 FQNNGV. V was pared by 1 base and J by 0 bases, with 6 bases of the junction left unmatched. The CDR3 totals 17 residues. The CDR3 loop reads CASSLVLAASSYNEQFF. DNA of the CDR3: TGTGCCAGCAGCTTAGTTCTAGCGGCTAGCTCCTACAATGAGCAGTTCTTC. Drawing the rest from reference TRBV11-2 and TRBJ2-1, the complete variable domain is EAGVAQSPRYKIIEKRQSVAFWCNPISGHATLYWYQQILGQGPKLLIQFQNNGVVDDSQLPKDRFSAERLKGVDSTLKIQPAKLEDSAVYLCASSLVLAASSYNEQFFGPGTRLTVL.

The chain links TRBV6-6 to TRBJ1-6; the D is unclear. The germline V gene encodes CDR1 MNHNY and CDR2 SVGAGI (reference sequence). V was shortened by 7 bases and J by 7 bases, with 8 bases between the two germline ends. The CDR3 is made up of 12 amino acids. The CDR3 region is CASMGENSPLHF. For the CDR3, the DNA is TGTGCCAGCATGGGTGAAAATTCACCCCTCCACTTT.

The chain combines TRBV7-9 with TRBJ2-7; D gene unclear. There are 17 residues in the CDR3. Trimming stripped 2 bases from V and 1 base from J, with 18 bases between. In germline, CDR1 is SEHNR, CDR2 FQNEAQ (reference sequence). The CDR3, as DNA: TGTGCCAGCAGCTTACCCCCCCGGGTTCCTTCTTCCTACGAGCAGTACTTC. Its translation is CASSLPPRVPSSYEQYF.

This clonotype was picked up a small number of times. The chain carries TRBV20-1 and TRBJ1-2; D possibly corresponds to TRBD1 (5 bases). Trimming removed 4 bases from V and 6 bases from J, with 9 bases in between. Per the germline V gene, CDR1 is DFQATT and CDR2 is SNEGSKA (reference sequence). The CDR3 covers 11 residues. CDR3 nucleotides: TGCAGTGCTAACTTGGGGGATGGCTACACCTTC. This translates into CSANLGDGYTF.